This TCR beta chain was recorded in a study of T-cell memory formation after mild COVID-19 (dated by TCRdb to the early 2020s). For the wider study: TCR sequence clusters from the two donors were largely donor specific. In a couple of donors, T-cell clones that expanded and contracted after mild COVID-19 were followed by sequencing TCRalpha and TCRbeta repertoires longitudinally. The cohort comprised two young, previously healthy adult volunteers, one female and one male.

In regard to this clonotype: This clone's antigen is unknown. One base away there is no much larger clone; base qualities are not given.

Sequencer: Illumina NovaSeq 6000. Using 5'RACE with constant-segment primers, TCRalpha and TCRbeta cDNA libraries were constructed, with sample barcodes and unique molecular identifiers added in the process. RNA was extracted from every sample with Trizol reagent. The libraries were amplified in two PCR steps, and the second step added a second sample barcode and Illumina TruSeq adapters. Sequencing of libraries was performed on an Illumina NovaSeq with 2 x 150 bp paired-end reads. On the authors' methods: The reads were demultiplexed and collapsed into UMI-guided consensus sequences using migec v1.2.7. Using mixcr v2.1.11, the UMI consensuses were aligned to TRA and TRB V and J templates and assembled into clonotypes. Expanded or contracted clonotypes were those called significant by both edgeR and NoisET, with noise models trained on biological replicates. For edgeR calls, the thresholds were a false discovery rate-adjusted p below 0.01 and a log2 fold-change of 1. As an exploratory analysis of dynamics, max-normalized trajectories of the 1000 most abundant clonotypes were examined by PCA with hierarchical clustering. Separately sequenced CD4+ and CD8+ repertoires were used to assign the CD4 or CD8 phenotype of responding clones. TCRdb handled the public reads itself, with Q25 trimming in fastp and clone calling in MiXCR, and kept productive beta chains. Rows with one shared CDR3 protein collapse into an entry with the most common genes and DNA. The V and J calls were not made by the authors but by TCRdb's processing. The sample records 110,000 to 150,000 distinct CDR3 sequences, around 27% of which are singletons. The top ten clones comprise around 24% of the sample.

PBMCs were isolated by Ficoll-Paque density gradient centrifugation. Study-wide findings and limitations: Only two mild cases were covered in the study, and larger cohorts including severe cases with pre-infection samples were considered necessary. Contracting CD4+ clones were located mainly in the CM and EM memory subsets, whereas CD8+ clones were found to be enriched in EMRA. The second-wave clones that peaked on day 37 were not confirmed to be SARS-CoV-2 specific. Balanced CD4/CD8 phenotypes were observed for clones contracting from day 15 to 85, whereas a bias towards CD4+ was observed for a second wave of clones expanding from day 15 to 37. Some responding clones were detected in pre-infection memory, which suggested that pre-existing cross-reactive memory T cells had joined the SARS-CoV-2 response.

From cysteine to phenylalanine, the CDR3 is 16 amino acids long. The only DNA kept is the CDR3, 48 bases in frame from the first base. Reading the germline V gene (reference sequence) gives CDR1 DFQATT and CDR2 SNEGSKA. The junction shows trimming of 0 bases on V and 3 bases on J, and the gene matches do not reach 5 bases of it. The rearranged chain carries TRBV20-1 and TRBJ2-1, and TRBD1 aligns with 10 junction nucleotides. The sequence derives from an adult woman who had mild COVID-19 (a few samples of this study predate the infection). The sample titles of this study are shuffled in the database, so cell type and time point are left out; the donor was told from shared clones. Sequencing was done on a sample of PBMCs or a T cell subset sorted from them (not recorded which). The CDR3 amino acid sequence is: CSARDGTGANYNEQFF. The bases are TGCAGTGCTAGAGATGGGACAGGGGCTAACTACAATGAGCAGTTCTTC.